These 7 T cell receptor beta chains were sequenced from one sample in a study of shared clonotypes between healthy human individuals. Profiled with immunoSEQ multiplex PCR; TCRdb holds only in-frame clones, not every one. The table shows about 1 million clones, with roughly 70% occurring only once. The material sequenced was memory CD4+ T cells sorted from blood. Subset indicated: CD45RA-negative fraction. These receptors came from a man aged 18 to 35 in good health.

The V call is TRBV4-1, the J call TRBJ2-3; D unresolved. The CDR3 extends over 14 amino acids. From germline, CDR1 is MGHRA and CDR2 YSYEKL. Between the trimmed V and J ends, which lost 0 bases and 6 bases, there was a span of 10 bases. CDR3 in DNA: TGCGCCAGCAGCCAAGATGGGGTGGGGGATACGCAGTATTTT. Encoded protein: CASSQDGVGDTQYF.

The V call is TRBV10-3, the J call TRBJ1-4; D not certain. With 3 bases removed from V and 5 bases from J, the gap between germline ends came to 22 bases. The CDR3 is 18 residues long. Germline V gene sequence: CDR1 ENHRY, CDR2 SYGVKD. CDR3 DNA sequence: TGTGCCATCAGTGACCCTGCTGAGCAGTCGGACGGCAATGAAAAACTGTTTTTT. Its protein product is CAISDPAEQSDGNEKLFF.

This chain uses TRBV25-1 with TRBJ1-1; no clear D. This CDR3 spans 15 amino acids. From germline, CDR1 is MGHDK and CDR2 SYGVNS. Trimming left V 6 bases short and J 1 base short, with 15 bases between. DNA for the CDR3: TGTGCCAGCAGACCCGTTGGCACGGGGAACACTGAAGCTTTCTTT. It codes for CASRPVGTGNTEAFF.

This chain links TRBV19 with TRBJ1-6; D is perhaps TRBD1 (6 bases). From germline, CDR1 is LNHDA and CDR2 SQIVND (reference sequence). This CDR3 is built from 17 residues. Between the trimmed V and J ends, which lost 7 bases and 3 bases, there was a span of 19 bases. CDR3 bases: TGTGCCAGTATTTTTAGCCCCAGGGGCCGCTATAATTCACCCCTCCACTTT. Amino acid sequence: CASIFSPRGRYNSPLHF. The full variable domain, completed using reference TRBV19 and TRBJ1-6, is DGGITQSPKYLFRKEGQNVTLSCEQNLNHDAMYWYRQDPGQGLRLIYYSQIVNDFQKGDIAEGYSVSREKKESFPLTVTSAQKNPTAFYLCASIFSPRGRYNSPLHFGNGTRLTVT.

This clone was seen just once. The rearrangement uses TRBV27 and TRBJ1-2, with D unresolved. This CDR3 is 15 amino acids long. Germline V CDR1 and CDR2: MNHEY, SMNVEV (reference sequence). The V end lost 5 bases, the J end lost 4 bases, and 17 bases lay between the germline ends. For the CDR3, the DNA is TGTGCCAGCAGTAGGCACTCAGGTCGTTCCTATGGCTACACCTTC. Protein sequence: CASSRHSGRSYGYTF.

The V and J genes are TRBV5-1 and TRBJ2-1; 9 nucleotides agree with TRBD2. Germline loops: CDR1 SGHRS, CDR2 YFSETQ. The CDR3 runs 17 residues. Trimming at V came to 3 bases and at J to 6 bases, leaving 13 bases not matched to a gene. The DNA of the CDR3 is TGCGCCAGCAGCTCCCTCAGTAGCGGGGGTCAATTCAATGAGCAGTTCTTC. This codes for CASSSLSSGGQFNEQFF.

The rearrangement uses TRBV2 and TRBJ2-7, with TRBD1 matching 8 bases. This CDR3 contains 14 residues. J lost 5 bases, V lost 6 bases, and 9 bases had no gene match. The germline V gene has CDR1 SNHLY and CDR2 FYNNEI. CDR3 region: CASSRPGTGDEQYF. The CDR3 nucleotides are TGTGCCAGCAGCAGACCCGGGACAGGTGACGAGCAGTACTTC. Filled out from reference TRBV2 and TRBJ2-7, the complete variable domain reads EPEVTQTPSHQVTQMGQEVILRCVPISNHLYFYWYRQILGQKVEFLVSFYNNEISEKSEIFDDQFSVERPDGSNFTLKIRSTKLEDSAMYFCASSRPGTGDEQYFGPGTRLTVT.